The clone carrying this T cell receptor beta chain appeared a few times. Its antigen is not known. The isolated RNA, all of it, was reverse transcribed, so expressed TCRB transcripts were what got sequenced. The assay was immunoSEQ multiplex PCR, and TCRdb's table has in-frame clones only and misses some. The table lists hundreds of thousands of clones, around 9.9% of them singletons. This sample was included in a study of beta chain features in type 1 diabetes. Germline CDR1 SQVTM, CDR2 ANQGSEA. V shed 7 bases and J shed 5 bases, with 14 bases lying between them. This CDR3 spans 12 amino acids. Findings and caveats of the study: PCR may have favored shorter templates equally in patients and controls. For Type 1 diabetes patients, all four CD4+ subsets carried TCRB CDR3s that were moderately but significantly shorter. The naive, central memory and Treg TCRB repertoires of patients appeared to be more similar to one another than those of healthy donors.

Stem cell-like memory, regulatory, central memory and naive CD4+ cells were sorted via CD45RO/CCR7/CD25/CD127/CD95/CD27. Sorted cells reached over 95% purity in every population. Sequenced input: naive CD4+ T cells from blood. This TCR came from a man aged 25-45 years with type 1 diabetes. This chain links TRBV29-1 with TRBJ2-5, with TRBD1 as a possible D gene (5 bases). The CDR3 DNA sequence: TGCAGCGGATCTAGGGGCTCGGAGACCCAGTACTTC. Translation: CSGSRGSETQYF. The full variable domain, in which reference TRBV29-1 and TRBJ2-5 provide the parts outside the CDR3, is SAVISQKPSRDICQRGTSLTIQCQVDSQVTMMFWYRQQPGQSLTLIATANQGSEATYESGFVIDKFPISRPNLTFSTLTVSNMSPEDSSIYLCSGSRGSETQYFGPGTRLLVL.